Described below is a single TCR beta chain sequence and its context. The sample is drawn from a study of blood T cell repertoires in COVID-19. Study in general: From T cells, B-cell-depleted T cells, or PBMCs came the material, which was cDNA or gDNA.

The authors' processing: Amplifying reference gene primers gave estimates of nucleated cell counts. The protocol was immunoSEQ multiplex PCR, while the TCRdb copy is restricted to in-frame clones and leaves out a portion. The V and J calls and clone size come from that table; D and trimming were worked out from the DNA. This table holds 160,000 or so clones, 81% found once. In germline, CDR1 is SGHNT, CDR2 YYREEE (reference sequence). The CDR3 runs 15 residues. Trimming shortened V by 3 bases and J by 1 base, and 13 bases separated the two germline ends. This sequence was found in a man in his sixties with active or convalescent COVID-19. Sequencing was performed on peripheral blood. This chain connects TRBV5-4 to TRBJ1-1; tentatively, D is TRBD1 (6 bases). CDR3 nucleotide sequence: TGTGCCAGCAGCTCCCCGGGGGGGGCGAACACTGAAGCTTTCTTT. Translation gives CASSSPGGANTEAFF.